What follows are 14 T cell receptor beta chains derived from one specimen sequenced in a study of T-cell reconstitution after alpha-beta-depleted transplantation in children. Unique molecular identifiers were incorporated when the TCRbeta library was constructed. One entry per CDR3 protein results from TCRdb running MiXCR on the PCR reads. The data show around 200,000 distinct CDR3 sequences, approximately 9% seen once. Sequences were derived from PBMCs from the stem cell graft donor, sampled from the stem cell graft. The receptors come from a human donor who donated a stem cell graft to a child with acute lymphoblastic leukemia.

This clonotype was seen at least ten times. The rearrangement uses TRBV12-3 or TRBV12-4 and TRBJ1-1; D is possibly TRBD1 (5 bases). The CDR3 totals 16 residues. V was pared by 1 base and J by 1 base, with 13 bases between. CDR3 region: CASSLVGLGPNTEAFF. The CDR3 DNA is TGTGCCAGCAGTTTAGTAGGTCTGGGACCGAACACTGAAGCTTTCTTT.

The CDR3 nucleotides are TGTGCCACCAGCAGAGGACAGTTCTACGAGCAGTACTTC. Protein: CATSRGQFYEQYF. V and J are TRBV15 and TRBJ2-7, with D perhaps matching TRBD1 (5 bases). There are 13 residues in the CDR3. Germline CDR1 reads LNHNV; CDR2 reads YYDKDF (reference sequence). V was pared by 1 base and J by 3 bases, with 7 bases between.

The sample holds a few counts of this clonotype. This rearrangement joins TRBV12-3 or TRBV12-4 to TRBJ1-6; weak D call: TRBD1 (6 bases). V shed 3 bases and J shed 8 bases, with 11 bases lying between them. The CDR3 sequence is 14 residues long. In DNA form, the CDR3 reads TGTGCCAGCAGTTTGAGAGAGGGGGATTCACCCCTCCACTTT. Encoded protein: CASSLREGDSPLHF.

This clonotype was detected a few times. The chain employs TRBV6-2 or TRBV6-3 and TRBJ1-5; D gene unclear. Per germline, CDR1 MNHEY and CDR2 SVGEGT. Between the trimmed V and J ends, which lost 7 bases and 4 bases, there was a span of 11 bases. CDR3 length: 13 residues. In DNA form, the CDR3 reads TGTGCCAGCATGGGTCAGAAGAATCAGCCCCAGCATTTT. This sequence encodes CASMGQKNQPQHF.

J is TRBJ2-7 and V is TRBV18, with D hard to call. Germline V CDR1 and CDR2: KGHSH, LQKENI. Deletions cut 3 bases from V and 6 bases from J, with 9 bases between. The CDR3 has 12 amino acids. CDR3 region: CASSPADGEQYF. In DNA, the CDR3 is TGTGCCAGCTCACCTGCGGACGGCGAGCAGTACTTC.

This clonotype was recorded at least ten times. This rearrangement joins TRBV11-2 to TRBJ2-7, with 7 bases matching TRBD1. With 3 bases clipped from V and 3 bases from J, the junction kept 11 bases outside the gene matches. Germline CDR1 and CDR2: SGHAT and FQNNGV. The CDR3 spans 16 residues. CDR3 region: CASSFFPEGADYEQYF. The CDR3, as DNA: TGTGCCAGCAGCTTCTTCCCCGAGGGGGCGGACTACGAGCAGTACTTC.

The J gene is TRBJ2-7, the V gene TRBV14; 7 nucleotides agree with TRBD1. V lost 4 bases and J lost 4; bases outside the gene matches: 4. CDR3 length equals 13 residues. Germline CDR1 is SGHDN and CDR2 is FVKESK. CDR3 DNA sequence: TGTGCCAGCAGCCCGATGACAGGGTACGAGCAGTACTTC. Amino acids: CASSPMTGYEQYF.

The chain combines TRBV7-7 with TRBJ2-7; D is perhaps TRBD1 (6 bases). Germline V gene data show CDR1 as SSHAT and CDR2 as FNYEAQ (reference sequence). The CDR3 consists of 14 residues. Trimming left V 5 bases short and J 0 bases short, with 11 bases between. This chain's CDR3 is CASSPGQISYEQYF. In nucleotides, the CDR3 is TGTGCCAGCAGCCCAGGACAGATCTCCTACGAGCAGTACTTC. The whole variable domain, filled in from reference TRBV7-7 and TRBJ2-7, reads GAGVSQSPRYKVTKRGQDVTLRCDPISSHATLYWYQQALGQGPEFLTYFNYEAQPDKSGLPSDRFSAERPEGSISTLTIQRTEQRDSAMYRCASSPGQISYEQYFGPGTRLTVT.

This clonotype came up many times. This rearrangement joins TRBV27 to TRBJ2-1, with D maybe TRBD2 (6 bases). In germline, CDR1 is MNHEY, CDR2 SMNVEV (reference sequence). The CDR3 consists of 14 residues. V was shortened by 6 bases and J by 0 bases, with 9 bases between the two germline ends. The CDR3 nucleotides are TGTGCCAGCAGCCGAGCGGGCTCCTACAATGAGCAGTTCTTC. It specifies CASSRAGSYNEQFF.

V usage is TRBV7-2 and J usage is TRBJ2-4; TRBD1 matches 8 bases. This CDR3 has 17 amino acids. After removal of 2 bases from V and 3 bases from J, the junction contained 9 bases not matched to a gene. Germline V gives CDR1 SGHTA, CDR2 FQGNSA. The CDR3 DNA follows: TGTGCCAGCAGCTTACGACAGGGGTTCGTGGGCAAAAACATTCAGTACTTC. Its protein product is CASSLRQGFVGKNIQYF.

This clonotype has just one count. The J gene is TRBJ1-3, the V gene TRBV6-2 or TRBV6-3, with no clear D. The ends were cut back, 6 bases at V and 4 bases at J, with 16 bases in the middle. Germline V gene sequence: CDR1 MNHEY, CDR2 SVGEGT. The CDR3 runs to 15 residues. CDR3 region: CASSSGVGIGNTIYF. For the CDR3, the DNA is TGTGCCAGCAGCTCAGGTGTTGGAATCGGAAACACCATATATTTT.

The rearrangement links TRBV20-1 to TRBJ1-5, with unresolved D. Germline loops: CDR1 DFQATT, CDR2 SNEGSKA (reference sequence). Between the trimmed V and J ends, which lost 4 bases and 1 base, there was a span of 11 bases. The CDR3 totals 14 residues. CDR3 residues: CSAISVGSNQPQHF. CDR3 nucleotide sequence: TGCAGTGCTATTTCGGTAGGGAGCAATCAGCCCCAGCATTTT.

This clonotype was counted only a few times. This chain uses TRBV27 with TRBJ2-7; 9 bases align to TRBD1. With V trimmed by 8 bases and J by 4 bases, 6 bases remained unmatched. Per germline, CDR1 MNHEY and CDR2 SMNVEV (reference sequence). This CDR3 has 13 residues. The CDR3 DNA follows: TGTGCCAGCCGGACAGGGGTGGCGTACGAGCAGTACTTC. It translates to CASRTGVAYEQYF.

The chain links TRBV7-9 to TRBJ1-2; D gene unclear. The V gene's germline CDR1 is SEHNR and CDR2 FQNEAQ (reference sequence). The V end lost 1 base, the J end lost 2 bases, and 8 bases lay between the germline ends. This CDR3 comprises 14 residues. CDR3 coding DNA: TGTGCCAGCAGCTTAGGGAATCTAAACTATGGCTACACCTTC. Translated: CASSLGNLNYGYTF.